The 17 T cell receptor beta chains in this list originate from one sample, sequenced in a study of PD-1 blockade in classical Hodgkin lymphoma. Relapse after autologous stem cell transplantation occurred in every patient, and brentuximab vedotin exposure varied. Sequencing used immunoSEQ multiplex PCR; TCRdb keeps in-frame clones, though not all of them. The data hold fewer than 80,000 clones, with 71% observed a single time. The source was peripheral blood mononuclear cells (PBMCs), collected before the second cycle of nivolumab. The receptors were gathered from a human donor with classical Hodgkin lymphoma.

J is TRBJ2-2 and V is TRBV4-1; D gene ambiguous. The CDR3 length is 12 residues. CDR1 is MGHRA, CDR2 YSYEKL, per germline. V was shortened by 1 base and J by 7 bases, with 4 bases between the two germline ends. The DNA of the CDR3 is TGCGCCAGCAGCCAAGTGGGCGGGGAGCTGTTTTTT. The encoded protein is CASSQVGGELFF.

This clone occurred a few times. The gene calls are TRBV14 and TRBJ1-1, with D unclear. The CDR3 has 12 amino acids. Trimming removed 0 bases from V and 11 bases from J, with 10 bases in between. The germline gives CDR1 SGHDN, CDR2 FVKESK. CDR3 coding DNA: TGTGCCAGCAGCCAAGAAATAGGGAGGGCTTTCTTT. Its translation is CASSQEIGRAFF.

This clone occurred once. The chain links TRBV27 to TRBJ2-1, with D possibly TRBD2 on 6 matching bases. The V end was cut by 3 bases, the J end by 7 bases, with 16 bases between. The CDR3 is 15 amino acids. The germline gives CDR1 MNHEY, CDR2 SMNVEV (reference sequence). This chain's CDR3 is CASSLTRPDLNEQFF. CDR3 nucleotide sequence: TGTGCCAGCAGTTTGACTAGACCTGACCTAAATGAGCAGTTCTTC.

This rearrangement joins TRBV10-3 to TRBJ1-3; D remains ambiguous. Per germline, CDR1 ENHRY and CDR2 SYGVKD. Trimming cost V 0 bases and J 0 bases, with 9 bases left between them. This CDR3 comprises 16 residues. DNA for the CDR3: TGTGCCATCAGTGAGTCGGCCCGGAGCTCTGGAAACACCATATATTTT. This translates into CAISESARSSGNTIYF.

V usage is TRBV2 and J usage is TRBJ2-1; 9 bases align to TRBD2. The germline V gene has CDR1 SNHLY and CDR2 FYNNEI. This CDR3 is 13 amino acids long. J gave up 4 bases and V 7 bases, and 2 bases lay outside the gene matches. The CDR3 DNA is TGTGCCAGCATGCGGGGGGGTTACAATGAGCAGTTCTTC. Residues: CASMRGGYNEQFF.

The chain employs TRBV29-1 and TRBJ2-5; perhaps TRBD2 as D (5 bases). CDR1 is SQVTM, CDR2 ANQGSEA, per germline. The CDR3 length is 14 residues. V was cut by 4 bases and J by 5 bases, with 17 bases left in between. The CDR3 spells CSVVSAAGGETQYF. In DNA form, the CDR3 reads TGCAGCGTTGTCAGCGCTGCAGGCGGGGAGACCCAGTACTTC.

This clone turned up a few times. The chain has TRBV25-1 and TRBJ1-2; D perhaps matches TRBD1 (5 bases). Germline CDR1 is MGHDK and CDR2 is SYGVNS. V was trimmed by 4 bases and J by 7 bases, leaving 10 bases between them. The length of the CDR3 is 12 residues. The CDR3 DNA reads TGTGCCAGCAGTGCGATCAGGGCTGGCTACACCTTC. Protein sequence: CASSAIRAGYTF.

The rearrangement links TRBV14 to TRBJ2-3; 9 bases map to TRBD1. The CDR3 runs 16 residues. The V gene's germline CDR1 is SGHDN and CDR2 FVKESK. Trimming took 1 base from V and 2 from J; bases not matched to a gene: 4. The CDR3 coding sequence is TGTGCCAGCAGCCAAGGGGACAGGGAATTCACAGATACGCAGTATTTT. Translation: CASSQGDREFTDTQYF.

The chain is built from TRBV7-7 and TRBJ2-5, with a weak D call TRBD2 (6 bases). Trimming took off 5 bases at V and 1 base at J, with 14 bases between the two ends. The CDR3 is 15 residues long. Germline V gene lookup returns CDR1 SSHAT and CDR2 FNYEAQ (reference sequence). The CDR3 here is CASSALGSGQETQYF. For the CDR3, the DNA is TGTGCCAGCAGCGCCCTGGGTAGCGGCCAAGAGACCCAGTACTTC.

This chain joins TRBV5-1 and TRBJ1-4; 7 bases fit TRBD1. The CDR3 runs to 15 residues. V shed 0 bases, J shed 3 bases, and the junction held 2 bases outside the gene matches. Per germline, CDR1 SGHRS and CDR2 YFSETQ. In DNA, the CDR3 is TGCGCCAGCAGCTTGGGACAGGGACCTAATGAAAAACTGTTTTTT. This sequence encodes CASSLGQGPNEKLFF.

The genes are TRBV2 and TRBJ2-5; 11 nucleotides agree with TRBD1. V trimming: 8 bases; J trimming: 5 bases; junction bases outside the gene matches: 4. Germline loops: CDR1 SNHLY, CDR2 FYNNEI. This CDR3 spans 13 amino acids. The chain's CDR3 is CASGTGGLETQYF. Written as DNA, the CDR3 is TGTGCCAGCGGGACAGGGGGGCTGGAGACCCAGTACTTC. The whole variable domain, remainder taken from reference TRBV2 and TRBJ2-5, is EPEVTQTPSHQVTQMGQEVILRCVPISNHLYFYWYRQILGQKVEFLVSFYNNEISEKSEIFDDQFSVERPDGSNFTLKIRSTKLEDSAMYFCASGTGGLETQYFGPGTRLLVL.

This clone was found a few times. The chain carries TRBV10-3 and TRBJ1-1, with 10 bases that match TRBD1. Per the germline V gene, CDR1 is ENHRY and CDR2 is SYGVKD. V shed 2 bases and J 5 bases; nucleotides not matched to a gene: 2. This CDR3 is built from 14 residues. DNA for the CDR3: TGTGCCATCAGTGAGGGACAGGGGGAGACTGAAGCTTTCTTT. Residues: CAISEGQGETEAFF.

This clone was detected only a few times. This chain joins TRBV21-1 and TRBJ2-7; the table's D call TRBD2 went unverified against the DNA. TRBV21-1 counts as a pseudogene. There are 17 residues in the CDR3. The CDR3 sequence is CASSKAGLAGGPYEQYF. The DNA for the CDR3 is TGTGCCAGCAGCAAAGCGGGACTAGCGGGAGGACCCTACGAGCAGTACTTC.

The chain has TRBV7-9 and TRBJ2-2, with 7 bases aligning to TRBD1. The V gene's germline CDR1 is SEHNR and CDR2 FQNEAQ (reference sequence). V shed 2 bases, J shed 6 bases, and the junction held 3 bases outside the gene matches. The CDR3 totals 14 residues. The DNA of the CDR3 is TGTGCCAGCAGCTTAAAGGGGGCTCCCGGGGAGCTGTTTTTT. Translating gives CASSLKGAPGELFF.

This chain joins TRBV6-1 and TRBJ1-1; D gene ambiguous. The CDR3 is 14 amino acids. The V end lost 2 bases, the J end lost 11 bases, and 18 bases lay between the germline ends. Per the germline V gene, CDR1 is MNHNS and CDR2 is SASEGT. CDR3 region: CASSENDQAPRAFF. The CDR3 DNA is TGTGCCAGCAGTGAAAATGACCAGGCCCCGCGGGCTTTCTTT.

The rearrangement uses TRBV5-1 and TRBJ2-5; D is unclear. This CDR3 is built from 15 residues. Germline V gives CDR1 SGHRS, CDR2 YFSETQ. V was pared by 1 base and J by 5 bases, with 15 bases between. The DNA of the CDR3 is TGCGCCAGCAGCTTGACGGTTCCCCCTGGGGAGACCCAGTACTTC. Amino acids: CASSLTVPPGETQYF.

This clone is a singleton in its sample. This sample also contains other DNA sequences that code for the same CDR3. J is TRBJ1-2 and V is TRBV2; D possibly corresponds to TRBD1 (5 bases). Germline V gives CDR1 SNHLY, CDR2 FYNNEI. CDR3 length: 12 amino acids. V was shortened by 8 bases and J by 5 bases, with 12 bases between the two germline ends. CDR3 coding DNA: TGTGCCAGCTCCACGGGGCTGTATGGCTACACCTTC. It codes for CASSTGLYGYTF.